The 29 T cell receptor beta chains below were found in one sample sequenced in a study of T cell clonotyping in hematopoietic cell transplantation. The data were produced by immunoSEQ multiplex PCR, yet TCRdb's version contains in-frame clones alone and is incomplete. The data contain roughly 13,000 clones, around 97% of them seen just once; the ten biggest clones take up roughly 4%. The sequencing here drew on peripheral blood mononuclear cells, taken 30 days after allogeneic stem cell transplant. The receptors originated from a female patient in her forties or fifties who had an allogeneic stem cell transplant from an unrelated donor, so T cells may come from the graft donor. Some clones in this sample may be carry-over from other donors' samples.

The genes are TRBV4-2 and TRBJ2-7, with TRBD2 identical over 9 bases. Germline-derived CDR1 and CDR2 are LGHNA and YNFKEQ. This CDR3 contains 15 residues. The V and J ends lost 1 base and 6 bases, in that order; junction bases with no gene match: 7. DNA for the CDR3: TGTGCCAGCAGCCAAGTTGGGGCGGGGGGGAGCGAGCAGTACTTC. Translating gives CASSQVGAGGSEQYF.

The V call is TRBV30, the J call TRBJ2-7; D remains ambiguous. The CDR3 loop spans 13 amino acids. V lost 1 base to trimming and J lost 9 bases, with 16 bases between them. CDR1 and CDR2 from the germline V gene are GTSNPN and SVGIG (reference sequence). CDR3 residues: CAWSGYNGRGQYF. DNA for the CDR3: TGTGCCTGGAGTGGATATAACGGACGTGGGCAGTACTTC. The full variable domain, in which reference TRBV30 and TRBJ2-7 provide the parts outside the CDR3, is SQTIHQWPATLVQPVGSPLSLECTVEGTSNPNLYWYRQAAGRGLQLLFYSVGIGQISSEVPQNLSASRPQDRQFILSSKKLLLSDSGFYLCAWSGYNGRGQYFGPGTRLTVT.

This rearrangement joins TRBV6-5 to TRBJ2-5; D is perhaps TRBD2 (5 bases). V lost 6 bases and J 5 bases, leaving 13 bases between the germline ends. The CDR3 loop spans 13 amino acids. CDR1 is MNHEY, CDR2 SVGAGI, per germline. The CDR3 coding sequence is TGTGCCAGCAGAAGGCCGGGCGGGGAGACCCAGTACTTC. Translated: CASRRPGGETQYF.

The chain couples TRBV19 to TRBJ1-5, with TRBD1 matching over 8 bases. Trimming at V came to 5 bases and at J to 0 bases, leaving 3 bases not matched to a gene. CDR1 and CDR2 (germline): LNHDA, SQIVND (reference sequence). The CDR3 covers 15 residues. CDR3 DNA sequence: TGTGCCAGTAGTTACAGGGGGTATAGCAATCAGCCCCAGCATTTT. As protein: CASSYRGYSNQPQHF. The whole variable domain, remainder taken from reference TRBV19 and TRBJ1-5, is DGGITQSPKYLFRKEGQNVTLSCEQNLNHDAMYWYRQDPGQGLRLIYYSQIVNDFQKGDIAEGYSVSREKKESFPLTVTSAQKNPTAFYLCASSYRGYSNQPQHFGDGTRLSIL.

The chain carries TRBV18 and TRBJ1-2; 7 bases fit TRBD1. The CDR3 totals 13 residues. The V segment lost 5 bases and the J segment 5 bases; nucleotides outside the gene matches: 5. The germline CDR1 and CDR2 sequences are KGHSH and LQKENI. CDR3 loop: CASSRQGGYGYTF. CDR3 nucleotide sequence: TGTGCCAGCTCAAGACAGGGAGGTTATGGCTACACCTTC.

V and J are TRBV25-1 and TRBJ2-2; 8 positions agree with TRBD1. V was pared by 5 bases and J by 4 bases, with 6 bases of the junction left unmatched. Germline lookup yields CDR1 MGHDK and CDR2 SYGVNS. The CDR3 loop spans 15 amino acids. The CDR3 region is CASSPQGAGTGELFF. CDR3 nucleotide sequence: TGTGCCAGCAGTCCCCAGGGGGCTGGCACCGGGGAGCTGTTTTTT.

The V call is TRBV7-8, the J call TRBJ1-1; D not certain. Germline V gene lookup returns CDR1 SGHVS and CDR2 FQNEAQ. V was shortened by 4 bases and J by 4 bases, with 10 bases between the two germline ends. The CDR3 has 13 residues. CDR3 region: CASSWKTSTEAFF. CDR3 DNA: TGTGCCAGCAGCTGGAAGACGAGCACTGAAGCTTTCTTT. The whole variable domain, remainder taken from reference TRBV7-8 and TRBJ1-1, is GAGVSQSPRYKVAKRGQDVALRCDPISGHVSLFWYQQALGQGPEFLTYFQNEAQLDKSGLPSDRFFAERPEGSVSTLKIQRTQQEDSAVYLCASSWKTSTEAFFGQGTRLTVV.

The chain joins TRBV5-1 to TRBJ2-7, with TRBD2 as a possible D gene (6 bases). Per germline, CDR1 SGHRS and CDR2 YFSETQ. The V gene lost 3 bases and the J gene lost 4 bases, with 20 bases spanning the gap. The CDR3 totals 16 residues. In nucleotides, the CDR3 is TGCGCCAGCAGCTGGACATTGAACGGGAGAGAATACGAGCAGTACTTC. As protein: CASSWTLNGREYEQYF.

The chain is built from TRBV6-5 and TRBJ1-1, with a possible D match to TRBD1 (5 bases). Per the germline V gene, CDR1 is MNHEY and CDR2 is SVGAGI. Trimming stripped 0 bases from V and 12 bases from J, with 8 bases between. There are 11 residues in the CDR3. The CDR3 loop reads CASSYSGRTFF. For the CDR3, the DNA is TGTGCCAGCAGTTACTCGGGACGGACTTTCTTT.

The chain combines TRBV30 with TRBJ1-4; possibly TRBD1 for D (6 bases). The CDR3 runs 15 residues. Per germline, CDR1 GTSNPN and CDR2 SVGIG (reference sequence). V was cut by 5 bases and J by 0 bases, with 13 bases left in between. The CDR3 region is CAWGGPTSTNEKLFF. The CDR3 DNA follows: TGTGCCTGGGGGGGGCCCACATCAACTAATGAAAAACTGTTTTTT.

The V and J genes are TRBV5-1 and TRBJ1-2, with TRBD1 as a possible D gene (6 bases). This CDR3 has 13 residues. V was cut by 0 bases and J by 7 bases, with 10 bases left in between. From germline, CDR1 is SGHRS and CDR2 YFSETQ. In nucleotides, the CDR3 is TGCGCCAGCAGCTTGGAGGTCAGGGGTGGCTACACCTTC. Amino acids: CASSLEVRGGYTF.

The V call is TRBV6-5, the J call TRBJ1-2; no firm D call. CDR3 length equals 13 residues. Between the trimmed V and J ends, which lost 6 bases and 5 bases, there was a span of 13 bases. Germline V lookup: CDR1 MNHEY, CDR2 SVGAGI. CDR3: CASSPTWAYGYTF. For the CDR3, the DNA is TGTGCCAGCAGCCCTACATGGGCATATGGCTACACCTTC.

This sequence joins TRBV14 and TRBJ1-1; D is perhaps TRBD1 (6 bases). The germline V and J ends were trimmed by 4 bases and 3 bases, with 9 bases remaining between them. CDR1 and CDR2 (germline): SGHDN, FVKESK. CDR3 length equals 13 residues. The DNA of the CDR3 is TGTGCCAGCAGCCGACAGGCCTACACTGAAGCTTTCTTT. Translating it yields CASSRQAYTEAFF. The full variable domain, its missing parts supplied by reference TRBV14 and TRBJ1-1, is EAGVTQFPSHSVIEKGQTVTLRCDPISGHDNLYWYRRVMGKEIKFLLHFVKESKQDESGMPNNRFLAERTGGTYSTLKVQPAELEDSGVYFCASSRQAYTEAFFGQGTRLTVV.

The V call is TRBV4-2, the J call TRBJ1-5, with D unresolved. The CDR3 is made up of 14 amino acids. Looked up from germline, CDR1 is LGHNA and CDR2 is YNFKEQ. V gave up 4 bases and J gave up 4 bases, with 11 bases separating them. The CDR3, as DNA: TGTGCCAGCAGCCTCGACGGGAGAAATCAGCCCCAGCATTTT. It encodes CASSLDGRNQPQHF.

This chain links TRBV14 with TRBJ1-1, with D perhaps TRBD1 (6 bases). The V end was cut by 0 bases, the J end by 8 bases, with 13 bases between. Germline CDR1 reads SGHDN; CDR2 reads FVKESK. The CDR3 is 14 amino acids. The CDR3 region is CASSQDLTGPEAFF. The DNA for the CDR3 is TGTGCCAGCAGCCAAGATTTGACAGGACCCGAAGCTTTCTTT.

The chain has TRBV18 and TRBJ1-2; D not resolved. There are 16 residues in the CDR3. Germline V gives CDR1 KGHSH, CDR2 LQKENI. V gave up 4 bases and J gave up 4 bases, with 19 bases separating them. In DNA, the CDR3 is TGTGCCAGCTCACGGGAAGCCAGTCAAGACCCCTATGGCTACACCTTC. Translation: CASSREASQDPYGYTF. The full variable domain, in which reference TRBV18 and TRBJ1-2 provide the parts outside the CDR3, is NAGVMQNPRHLVRRRGQEARLRCSPMKGHSHVYWYRQLPEEGLKFMVYLQKENIIDESGMPKERFSAEFPKEGPSILRIQQVVRGDSAAYFCASSREASQDPYGYTFGSGTRLTVV.

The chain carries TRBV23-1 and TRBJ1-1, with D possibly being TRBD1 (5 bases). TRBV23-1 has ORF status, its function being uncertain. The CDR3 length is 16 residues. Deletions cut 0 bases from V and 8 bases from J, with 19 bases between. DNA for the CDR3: TGCGCCAGCAGTCAATCGACTTGGGGGAATACCAGAGAAGCTTTCTTT. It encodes CASSQSTWGNTREAFF.

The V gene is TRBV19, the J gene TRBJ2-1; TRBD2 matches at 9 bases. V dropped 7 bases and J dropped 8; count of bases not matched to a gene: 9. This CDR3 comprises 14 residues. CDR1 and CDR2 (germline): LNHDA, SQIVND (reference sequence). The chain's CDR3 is CASKGRGGRDEQFF. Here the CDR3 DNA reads TGTGCCAGTAAGGGGCGGGGGGGCCGCGATGAGCAGTTCTTC.

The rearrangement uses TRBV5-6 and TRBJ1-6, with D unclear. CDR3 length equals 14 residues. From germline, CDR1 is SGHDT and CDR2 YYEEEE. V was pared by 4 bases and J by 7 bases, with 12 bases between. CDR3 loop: CASSRSRGNSPLHF. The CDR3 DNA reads TGTGCCAGCAGCCGGTCCAGAGGGAATTCACCCCTCCACTTT.

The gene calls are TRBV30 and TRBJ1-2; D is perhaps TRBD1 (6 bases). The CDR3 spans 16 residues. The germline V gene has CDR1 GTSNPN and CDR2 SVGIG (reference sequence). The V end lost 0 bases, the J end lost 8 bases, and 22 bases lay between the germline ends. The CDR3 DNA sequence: TGTGCCTGGAGTGTCCAGACAGGCCTAGTAGAGGGCGGCTACACCTTC. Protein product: CAWSVQTGLVEGGYTF.

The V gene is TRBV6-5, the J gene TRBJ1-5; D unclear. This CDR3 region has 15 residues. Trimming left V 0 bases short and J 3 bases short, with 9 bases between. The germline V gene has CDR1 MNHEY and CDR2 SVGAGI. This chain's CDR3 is CASSYSFGLNQPQHF. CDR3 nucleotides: TGTGCCAGCAGTTACTCGTTCGGGCTCAATCAGCCCCAGCATTTT.

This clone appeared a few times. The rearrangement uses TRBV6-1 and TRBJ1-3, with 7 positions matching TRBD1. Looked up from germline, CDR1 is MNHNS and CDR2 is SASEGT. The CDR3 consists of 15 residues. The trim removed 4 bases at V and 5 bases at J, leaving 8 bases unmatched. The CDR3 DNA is TGTGCCAGCAGTGCCAGGGACAGCCTAAGAAACACCATATATTTT. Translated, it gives CASSARDSLRNTIYF.

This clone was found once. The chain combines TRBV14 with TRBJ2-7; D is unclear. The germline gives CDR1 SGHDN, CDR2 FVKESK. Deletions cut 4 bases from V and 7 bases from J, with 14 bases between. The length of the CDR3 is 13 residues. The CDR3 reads CASSRTGFLEQYF. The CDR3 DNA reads TGTGCCAGCAGCCGGACCGGATTCTTGGAGCAGTACTTC. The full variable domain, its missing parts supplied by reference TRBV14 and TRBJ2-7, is EAGVTQFPSHSVIEKGQTVTLRCDPISGHDNLYWYRRVMGKEIKFLLHFVKESKQDESGMPNNRFLAERTGGTYSTLKVQPAELEDSGVYFCASSRTGFLEQYFGPGTRLTVT.

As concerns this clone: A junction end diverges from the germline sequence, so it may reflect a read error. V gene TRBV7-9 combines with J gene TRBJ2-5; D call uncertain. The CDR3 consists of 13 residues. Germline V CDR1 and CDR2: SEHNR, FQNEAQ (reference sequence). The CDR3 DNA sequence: TGTGCCAGCACCTTACCACTTGGAGAGACCCAGTACTTC. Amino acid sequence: CASTLPLGETQYF.

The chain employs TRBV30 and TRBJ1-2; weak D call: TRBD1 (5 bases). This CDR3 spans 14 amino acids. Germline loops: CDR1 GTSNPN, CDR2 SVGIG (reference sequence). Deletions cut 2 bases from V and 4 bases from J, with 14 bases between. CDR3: CAWSRVRAAYGYTF. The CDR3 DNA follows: TGTGCCTGGAGTAGGGTCAGGGCTGCCTATGGCTACACCTTC.

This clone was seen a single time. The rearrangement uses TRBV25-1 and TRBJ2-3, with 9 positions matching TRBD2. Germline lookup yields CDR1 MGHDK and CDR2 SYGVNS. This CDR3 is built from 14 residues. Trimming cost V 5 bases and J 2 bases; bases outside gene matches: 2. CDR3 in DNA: TGTGCCAGCAGTCTAGCGGGGCCCACAGATACGCAGTATTTT. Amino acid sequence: CASSLAGPTDTQYF.

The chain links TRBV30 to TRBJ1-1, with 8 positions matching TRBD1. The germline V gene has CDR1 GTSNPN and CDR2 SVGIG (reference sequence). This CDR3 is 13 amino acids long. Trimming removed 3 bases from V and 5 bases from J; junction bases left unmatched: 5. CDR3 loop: CAWRANRGTEAFF. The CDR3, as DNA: TGTGCCTGGAGAGCAAACAGGGGGACTGAAGCTTTCTTT. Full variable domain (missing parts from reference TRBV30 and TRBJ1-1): SQTIHQWPATLVQPVGSPLSLECTVEGTSNPNLYWYRQAAGRGLQLLFYSVGIGQISSEVPQNLSASRPQDRQFILSSKKLLLSDSGFYLCAWRANRGTEAFFGQGTRLTVV.

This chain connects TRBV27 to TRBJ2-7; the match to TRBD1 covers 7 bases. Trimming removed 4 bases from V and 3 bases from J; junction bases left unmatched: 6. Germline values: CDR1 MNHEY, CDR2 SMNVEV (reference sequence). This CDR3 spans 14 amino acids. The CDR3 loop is CASSSTDRLYEQYF. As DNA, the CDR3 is TGTGCCAGCAGTTCTACGGACAGGCTCTACGAGCAGTACTTC.

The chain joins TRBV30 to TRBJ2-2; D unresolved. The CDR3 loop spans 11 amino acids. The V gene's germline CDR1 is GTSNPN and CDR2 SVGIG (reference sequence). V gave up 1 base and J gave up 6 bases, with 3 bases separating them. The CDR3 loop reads CAWSDPGELFF. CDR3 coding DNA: TGTGCCTGGAGTGATCCCGGGGAGCTGTTTTTT.